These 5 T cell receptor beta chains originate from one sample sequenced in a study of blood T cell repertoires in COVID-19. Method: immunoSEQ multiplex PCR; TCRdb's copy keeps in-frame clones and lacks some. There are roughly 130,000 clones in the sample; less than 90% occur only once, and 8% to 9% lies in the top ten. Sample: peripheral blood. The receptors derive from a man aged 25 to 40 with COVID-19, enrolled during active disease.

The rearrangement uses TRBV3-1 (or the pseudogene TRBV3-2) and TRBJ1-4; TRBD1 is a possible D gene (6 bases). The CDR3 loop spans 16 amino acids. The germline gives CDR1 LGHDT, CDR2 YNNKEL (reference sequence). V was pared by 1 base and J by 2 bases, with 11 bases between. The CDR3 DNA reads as TGTGCCAGCAGCCAAGTTAGAGGGGGTACTAATGAAAAACTGTTTTTT. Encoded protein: CASSQVRGGTNEKLFF.

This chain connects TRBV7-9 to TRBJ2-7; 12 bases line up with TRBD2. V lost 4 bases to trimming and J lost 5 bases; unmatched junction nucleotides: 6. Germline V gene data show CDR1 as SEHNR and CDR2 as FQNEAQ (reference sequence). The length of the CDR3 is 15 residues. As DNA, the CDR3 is TGTGCCAGCAGCTCTAAGACTAGCGGGAGCCACGAGCAGTACTTC. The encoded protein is CASSSKTSGSHEQYF.

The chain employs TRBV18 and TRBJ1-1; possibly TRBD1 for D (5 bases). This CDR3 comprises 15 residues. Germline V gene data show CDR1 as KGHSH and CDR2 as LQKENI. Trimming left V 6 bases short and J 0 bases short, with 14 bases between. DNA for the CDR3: TGTGCCAGCTCCCCGGGGGTTCATATGAACACTGAAGCTTTCTTT. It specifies CASSPGVHMNTEAFF.

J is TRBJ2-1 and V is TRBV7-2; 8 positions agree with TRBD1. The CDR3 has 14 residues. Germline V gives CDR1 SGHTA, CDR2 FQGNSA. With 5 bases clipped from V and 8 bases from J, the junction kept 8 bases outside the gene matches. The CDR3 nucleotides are TGTGCCAGCAGCCCGGGACAGGCCTGGGATGAGCAGTTCTTC. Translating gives CASSPGQAWDEQFF.

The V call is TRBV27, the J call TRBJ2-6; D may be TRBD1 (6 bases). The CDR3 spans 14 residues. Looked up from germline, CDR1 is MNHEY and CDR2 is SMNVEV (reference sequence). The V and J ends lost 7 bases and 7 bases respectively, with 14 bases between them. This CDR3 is CASTSGAVANVLTF. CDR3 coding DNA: TGTGCCAGCACTTCAGGGGCGGTAGCCAACGTCCTGACTTTC. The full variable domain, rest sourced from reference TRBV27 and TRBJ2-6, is EAQVTQNPRYLITVTGKKLTVTCSQNMNHEYMSWYRQDPGLGLRQIYYSMNVEVTDKGDVPEGYKVSRKEKRNFPLILESPSPNQTSLYFCASTSGAVANVLTFGAGSRLTVL.